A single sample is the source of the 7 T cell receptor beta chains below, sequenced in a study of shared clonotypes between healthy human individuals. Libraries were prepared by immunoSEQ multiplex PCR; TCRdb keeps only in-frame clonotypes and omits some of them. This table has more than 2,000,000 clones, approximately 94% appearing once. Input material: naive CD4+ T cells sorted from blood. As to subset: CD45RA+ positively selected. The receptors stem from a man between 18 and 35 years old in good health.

The DNA of the CDR3 is TGTGCCAGCAGTACCCGAACCGAGCAGTTCTTC. Amino acids: CASSTRTEQFF. This chain uses TRBV2 with TRBJ2-1; D remains unclear. The CDR3 length is 11 residues. V was trimmed by 5 bases and J by 10 bases, leaving 9 bases between them. The germline V gene has CDR1 SNHLY and CDR2 FYNNEI. The variable domain in full, with the rest retrieved from reference TRBV2 and TRBJ2-1, is EPEVTQTPSHQVTQMGQEVILRCVPISNHLYFYWYRQILGQKVEFLVSFYNNEISEKSEIFDDQFSVERPDGSNFTLKIRSTKLEDSAMYFCASSTRTEQFFGPGTRLTVL.

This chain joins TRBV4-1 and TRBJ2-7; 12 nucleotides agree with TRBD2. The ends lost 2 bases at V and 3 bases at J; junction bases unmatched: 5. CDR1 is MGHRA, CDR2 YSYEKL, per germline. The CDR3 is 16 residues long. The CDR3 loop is CASSQKASGRGYEQYF. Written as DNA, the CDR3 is TGCGCCAGCAGCCAAAAGGCTAGCGGGAGGGGCTACGAGCAGTACTTC.

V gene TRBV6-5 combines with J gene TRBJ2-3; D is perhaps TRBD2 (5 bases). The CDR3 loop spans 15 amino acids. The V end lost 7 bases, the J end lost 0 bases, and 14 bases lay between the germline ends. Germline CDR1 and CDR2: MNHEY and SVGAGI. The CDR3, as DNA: TGTGCCAGCAAGAGCGGAAGCTCAAGCACAGATACGCAGTATTTT. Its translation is CASKSGSSSTDTQYF.

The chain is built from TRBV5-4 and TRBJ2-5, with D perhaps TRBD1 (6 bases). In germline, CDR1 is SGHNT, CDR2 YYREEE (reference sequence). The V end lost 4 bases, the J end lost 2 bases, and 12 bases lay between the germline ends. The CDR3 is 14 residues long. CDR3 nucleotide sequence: TGTGCCAGCAGCCAGGTGGGACAACAAGAGACCCAGTACTTC. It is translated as CASSQVGQQETQYF.

The CDR3 here is CASGLAGGSTGELFF. CDR3 coding DNA: TGTGCCAGCGGACTAGCGGGAGGGTCGACCGGGGAGCTGTTTTTT. The rearrangement joins TRBV25-1 to TRBJ2-2, with TRBD2 identical over 15 bases. CDR1 is MGHDK, CDR2 SYGVNS, per germline. CDR3 length equals 15 residues. V shed 8 bases and J 5 bases; nucleotides not matched to a gene: 3.

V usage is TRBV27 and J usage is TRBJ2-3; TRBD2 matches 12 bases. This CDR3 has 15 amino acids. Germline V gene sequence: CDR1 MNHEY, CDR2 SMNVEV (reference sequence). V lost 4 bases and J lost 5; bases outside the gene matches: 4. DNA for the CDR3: TGTGCCAGCAGTTCTAGCGGGAGGGCCGGAGATACGCAGTATTTT. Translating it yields CASSSSGRAGDTQYF.

The DNA of the CDR3 is TGTGCCAGCAGTTTGGCTCAGAACACTGAAGCTTTCTTT. It yields the protein CASSLAQNTEAFF. This rearrangement joins TRBV28 to TRBJ1-1; D is uncertain. The V and J ends lost 3 bases and 1 base respectively, with 6 bases between them. Germline assignment: CDR1 MDHEN and CDR2 SYDVKM. CDR3 length: 13 amino acids.